The sequence of this T cell receptor (beta chain) was determined in a study of cytomegalovirus exposure and HLA in healthy donors. About the research overall: The platform used for the approximately 130 validation repertoires matched that of the approximately 620 first-cohort repertoires, a later analysis reported.

The data were produced by immunoSEQ multiplex PCR, yet TCRdb's version contains in-frame clones alone and is incomplete. There are about 190,000 clones in the sample; around 82% occur only once, and about 2.8% lies in the top ten. The CDR3 has 15 amino acids. The V segment lost 4 bases and the J segment 6 bases; nucleotides outside the gene matches: 6. Germline V CDR1 and CDR2: MGHRA, YSYEKL. Regarding this clone: Its antigen is unidentified.

Study results and caveats: Cytomegalovirus-associated status was assigned to about 160 TCR beta chains. Reported performance of the classifier showed diagnosis of cytomegalovirus status with high specificity and sensitivity.

This sequence was found in a young woman in good health and CMV-seropositive. The chain is built from TRBV4-1 and TRBJ2-1; 10 nucleotides line up with TRBD2. The source material was PBMCs. The CDR3 DNA reads TGCGCCAGCAGCCTGAGCGGGGGGGCCCCCAATGAGCAGTTCTTC. It encodes CASSLSGGAPNEQFF.